This is a list of T cell receptor beta chains from one sample in a study of cytomegalovirus exposure and HLA in healthy donors. The method was immunoSEQ multiplex PCR; TCRdb's version includes in-frame clones alone and lacks a portion of them. Seen here are fewer than 200,000 clones, around 77% observed once, and the top ten hold around 1.5%. The sequenced material came from PBMCs. The origin of the receptors is a man in his sixties in good health and CMV-seronegative. CDR3s include the opening cysteine and the closing phenylalanine or tryptophan. Fields, in order: V gene, D gene, clone size, J gene, CDR3 protein, CDR3 DNA. D genes are given only for firm matches. Not every row has a clone size; where given, it reads once, few, many or a size class.

TRBV20-1,NA,NA,TRBJ2-3,CSWVWSNTQYF,TGCAGTTGGGTGTGGAGCAATACGCAGTATTTT
TRBV10-2,TRBD1,NA,TRBJ1-4,CASSRDRSREKLFF,TGCGCCAGCAGTCGGGACAGGAGCAGGGAAAAACTGTTTTTT
TRBV7-3,TRBD1,NA,TRBJ2-7,CASSLTGGSYEQYF,TGTGCCAGCAGCTTAACAGGGGGCAGCTACGAGCAGTACTTC
TRBV28,NA,NA,TRBJ2-3,CASSYHEGGGTDTQYF,TGTGCCAGCAGTTACCACGAGGGTGGGGGCACAGATACGCAGTATTTT
TRBV6-5,NA,NA,TRBJ2-1,CASSYLASEFF,TGTGCCAGCAGTTATCTGGCTAGTGAGTTCTTC
TRBV28,NA,NA,TRBJ1-4,CASSFPVPENGEGEKLFF,TGTGCCAGCAGTTTTCCCGTCCCCGAAAACGGGGAAGGGGAAAAACTGTTTTTT
TRBV7-8,NA,NA,TRBJ2-7,CASSGGAGEQYF,TGTGCCAGCAGCGGGGGGGCGGGCGAGCAGTACTTC
TRBV2,TRBD2,NA,TRBJ2-2,CASSPTGRASTGELFF,TGTGCCAGCAGCCCCACCGGGAGGGCCTCGACCGGCGAGCTGTTTTTT
TRBV7-8,NA,NA,TRBJ2-7,CASRFQGHEQYF,TGTGCCAGCAGATTTCAGGGCCACGAGCAGTACTTC
TRBV2,NA,NA,TRBJ2-3,CASSEERQGSQYF,TGTGCCAGCAGTGAAGAACGGCAGGGGTCGCAGTATTTT
TRBV2,NA,NA,TRBJ1-6,CASSPIKTGVDRSPLHF,TGTGCCAGCAGTCCTATCAAGACAGGTGTGGATCGTTCACCCCTCCACTTT
TRBV5-1,TRBD1,NA,TRBJ2-3,CASSITGTDLRTDTQYF,TGCGCCAGCAGCATAACCGGGACAGACCTTCGCACAGATACGCAGTATTTT
TRBV7-9,TRBD1,NA,TRBJ1-1,CASSGDRGRTEAFF,TGTGCCAGCAGCGGGGACAGGGGGCGAACTGAAGCTTTCTTT
TRBV30,TRBD2,few,TRBJ2-5,CAWSVRSGGQETQYF,TGTGCCTGGAGTGTACGGTCCGGGGGGCAAGAGACCCAGTACTTC
TRBV5-5,TRBD2,NA,TRBJ2-1,CASSLLAEVYNEQFF,TGTGCCAGCAGCTTACTAGCGGAGGTCTACAATGAGCAGTTCTTC
TRBV5-1,NA,NA,TRBJ2-3,CASSLPQGLADTQYF,TGCGCCAGCAGCCTACCACAGGGATTAGCAGATACGCAGTATTTT
TRBV6-1,TRBD1,few,TRBJ2-7,CASSETATGGYEQYF,TGTGCCAGCAGTGAGACGGCGACAGGGGGCTACGAGCAGTACTTC
TRBV7-3,TRBD1,NA,TRBJ1-6,CASSALNRGESPLHF,TGTGCCAGCAGCGCGCTAAACAGGGGAGAATCACCCCTCCACTTT
TRBV15,TRBD1,few,TRBJ1-1,CATSRDPDRATEAFF,TGTGCCACCAGCAGAGATCCAGACAGGGCCACTGAAGCTTTCTTT
TRBV19,TRBD2,NA,TRBJ2-3,CASSSIGRGNTDTQYF,TGTGCCAGTAGTTCTATCGGGCGGGGGAACACAGATACGCAGTATTTT
TRBV11-2,NA,NA,TRBJ2-7,CASSTRMPGEQYF,TGTGCCAGCAGCACCAGGATGCCGGGGGAGCAGTACTTC
TRBV27,NA,NA,TRBJ2-6,CASSHFQGTGANVLTF,TGTGCCAGCAGTCACTTTCAGGGGACTGGGGCCAACGTCCTGACTTTC
TRBV7-2,TRBD2,few,TRBJ2-4,CASSFQTSEHSF,TGTGCCAGCAGCTTCCAGACTAGCGAGCATTCCTTC
TRBV19,NA,NA,TRBJ1-1,CASTPSRVTEAFF,TGTGCCAGTACCCCATCCAGGGTCACTGAAGCTTTCTTT
TRBV7-9,TRBD1,NA,TRBJ1-2,CASSLTRTGVDGYTF,TGTGCCAGCAGCTTAACCCGGACAGGGGTGGATGGCTACACCTTC
TRBV7-8,TRBD2,NA,TRBJ2-1,CASSSLAGVFYNEQFF,TGTGCCAGCAGCTCGCTAGCGGGGGTTTTCTACAATGAGCAGTTCTTC
TRBV12-5,TRBD1,few,TRBJ1-5,CASVRTGDNQPQHF,TGTGCTAGTGTCCGAACAGGGGATAATCAGCCCCAGCATTTT
TRBV5-4,TRBD1,NA,TRBJ2-7,CASSSGQGGYEQYF,TGTGCCAGCAGCTCCGGACAGGGGGGCTACGAGCAGTACTTC
TRBV5-1,TRBD1,NA,TRBJ2-5,CASRTDLGRGRRETQYF,TGCGCCAGCAGAACAGATTTGGGCAGGGGGCGACGTGAGACCCAGTACTTC
TRBV7-2,TRBD1,NA,TRBJ1-2,CASSLGGTGGSGYTF,TGTGCCAGCAGCTTAGGGGGGACAGGGGGCTCTGGCTACACCTTC